This T cell receptor (beta chain) was profiled in a study of blood T cell repertoires in COVID-19. About the research overall: Italy, Spain and the United States were the sources of the convalescent and acute COVID-19 samples.

The CDR3 extends over 13 amino acids. CDR1 MNHEY and CDR2 SMNVEV come from the germline V gene (reference sequence). Losses at the gene ends were 6 bases for V and 6 bases for J; bases not matched to a gene: 6. This clone was detected only once. Data came from immunoSEQ multiplex PCR; TCRdb stores just in-frame clones and leaves some out. The table has about 330,000 clones, nearly 90% seen once. The chain joins TRBV27 to TRBJ1-2; TRBD1 matches 8 bases. The TCR comes from a woman in her 30s who had recovered from COVID-19. Material: PBMCs or T cells enriched from blood (not recorded which). DNA of the CDR3: TGTGCCAGCAGCCACGGACAGGGTCATGGCTACACCTTC. It encodes CASSHGQGHGYTF.